This TCR beta chain originates from a study of regulatory T cells in long-lasting Graves disease. Libraries of TCR beta came from iRepertoire HTBI primers plus Arm-PCR of CDR3 regions. TCRdb processed the multiplex PCR reads anew with MiXCR; each CDR3 protein has one entry. The data contain roughly 700,000 distinct CDR3 sequences, 30% of them singletons. The time point was: persistent/refractory GD, antithyroid drugs over 5 years with positive TRAb. From PBMCs, RNA was extracted and then used to make the TCR library. The CDR3 spans 11 residues. The V segment lost 5 bases and the J segment 11 bases; nucleotides outside the gene matches: 5.

The sample here was peripheral blood mononuclear cells (PBMCs), taken when the disease was refractory, from a patient treated with antithyroid drugs. This chain uses TRBV12-3 or TRBV12-4 with TRBJ1-1, with 7 bases that match TRBD1. This sequence originates from a female donor with Graves disease. The CDR3 DNA is TGTGCCAGCAGTACAGGGGTGAGGGCTTTCTTT. Protein product: CASSTGVRAFF.